This T cell receptor (beta chain) stems from a study of T cells in AML relapse after transplant (dated by TCRdb to the late 2010s). Background on the whole study: This retrospective study examined inhibitory receptor expression and TCR repertoires of bone marrow T cells in patients who received allogeneic HSCT for myeloid malignancy. Broad study findings and their caveats: The TCR repertoire comparisons were based on very few samples, with only a few individuals in each group for unsorted bone marrow.

The germline V gene supplies CDR1 SGHVS and CDR2 FNYEAQ. A distance of 13 bases separates the germline ends of V and J, which lose 4 bases and 0 bases respectively. From its cysteine to its phenylalanine, the CDR3 spans 15 amino acids. The sequence is cut down to CDR3 DNA, 45 bases in frame from base 1. This clonotype is labeled large (0.1 to 1%). Its recognized antigen is unknown. The input lacks base qualities; no much larger clone sits a single base away. Library preparation was by PCR. A modified RACE PCR protocol, rather than multiplex PCR, was used to amplify TCR alpha and beta chains from RNA. An Illumina MiSeq was used to sequence the libraries, and raw reads were demultiplexed using sample-specific barcode combinations. From the authors' description of their analysis: TCR clonotypes were identified from the sequencing reads using MiXCR software. TCRdb's own reprocessing of the public reads used fastp at Q25 and MiXCR and kept productive beta chains. Rows with one shared CDR3 protein collapse into an entry with the most common genes and DNA. TCRdb assigned the V and J calls; the authors' analysis was not used. In all, the sample holds hundreds of distinct CDR3 sequences, and 9% of those were seen once. Of the sample, about 10% falls within the top ten clones.

This clonotype originated in a human donor who had a stem cell transplant for acute myeloid leukemia. Where a transplant has occurred, the graft donor may have supplied some of the T cells. The sequencing used bone marrow, either the whole sample or a sorted T cell fraction (not recorded which), collected at relapse. The sequence joins TRBV7-6 to TRBJ2-7; the D call is possibly TRBD1 or TRBD2, each sharing 5 bases. CDR3 loop: CASSYEAGTSYEQYF. DNA sequence: TGTGCCAGCAGCTATGAGGCAGGGACCTCCTACGAGCAGTACTTC.